Listed below are T cell receptor beta chains from one sample, sequenced in a study of T and B cells in COVID-19 patients. One entry per CDR3 protein results from TCRdb running MiXCR on the multiplex PCR reads. The sample includes over a thousand distinct CDR3 sequences, roughly 22% of them seen just once. Sequencing used blood. Receptor source: a human donor with active COVID-19. The CDR3 runs from the conserved cysteine through the conserved F or W. A D gene is named only where the DNA matches it firmly. Rows may omit the clone size; those that give it use once, few, many or a size class.

>TRBV10-3|TRBD1|medium-sized|TRBJ2-1
CAISLDRVNEQFF
TGTGCCATCAGCCTAGACAGGGTGAATGAGCAGTTCTTC
>TRBV7-2|TRBD1|NA|TRBJ2-2
CASSLGTGLVRGTGELFF
TGTGCCAGCAGCTTAGGGACAGGTCTAGTTCGAGGAACCGGGGAGCTGTTTTTT
>TRBV27|TRBD2|NA|TRBJ2-1
CVSTPGGAYNEQFF
TGTGTTAGCACCCCGGGGGGGGCCTACAATGAGCAGTTCTTC
>TRBV13|NA|large|TRBJ2-1
CASSLQGNEQFF
TGTGCCAGCAGCTTACAGGGTAATGAGCAGTTCTTC
>TRBV10-3|NA|medium-sized|TRBJ2-1
CAISDRGDDRYNEQFF
TGTGCCATCAGTGATCGAGGGGACGATCGGTACAATGAGCAGTTCTTC
>TRBV19|TRBD1|NA|TRBJ2-5
CAIPDRGGETQYF
TGTGCCATCCCGGACAGGGGTGGAGAGACCCAGTACTTC
>TRBV20-1|NA|medium-sized|TRBJ2-1
CSASNGNEQFF
TGCAGTGCTAGTAACGGGAATGAGCAGTTCTTC
>TRBV18|NA|large|TRBJ2-2
CASSPRGNTGELFF
TGTGCCAGCTCACCACGGGGGAACACCGGGGAGCTGTTTTTT
>TRBV4-3|NA|NA|TRBJ1-2
CASSQDYGGYGYTF
TGCGCCAGCAGCCAAGATTACGGCGGCTATGGCTACACCTTC
>TRBV4-2|TRBD1|medium-sized|TRBJ1-4
CASSQDGTGDNEKLFF
TGTGCCAGCAGCCAAGATGGAACAGGGGACAATGAAAAACTGTTTTTT
>TRBV7-2|TRBD1|few|TRBJ1-1
CASSFRQGGQAFF
TGTGCCAGCAGCTTTCGACAGGGGGGTCAAGCTTTCTTT
>TRBV27|NA|once|TRBJ1-1
CASSFTGISTEAFF
TGTGCCAGCAGTTTTACGGGGATTAGCACTGAAGCTTTCTTT
>TRBV5-4|TRBD2|large|TRBJ2-2
CASSLASGRSAGELFF
TGTGCCAGCAGCTTGGCCAGCGGGAGGTCGGCCGGGGAGCTGTTTTTT
>TRBV5-4|TRBD1|medium-sized|TRBJ2-5
CASSKNIDRVETQYF
TGTGCCAGCAGCAAAAATATTGACAGGGTCGAGACCCAGTACTTC